This T cell receptor beta chain was sequenced for a study of metastatic and nonmetastatic thyroid tumors (TCRdb year 2020). Turning to the overall study: Repertoires were compared across peripheral blood and tumor or nodule tissue samples from malignant and benign thyroid patients.

Findings and caveats that apply to the study as a whole: In both blood and tumor samples, malignant tumors were reported to have significantly higher TCR beta diversity than benign nodules.

The junction shows trimming of 1 base on V and 2 bases on J, plus 6 bases between the germline ends. CDR1 is given as SGHAT and CDR2 as FQNNGV, both from the germline V gene. The CDR3 contains 13 residues, cysteine and phenylalanine counted. The CDR3 DNA has 39 bases and is translated from base 1. Before undergoing thyroid surgery, none of the patients had been given any kind of treatment. Using T-cell receptor beta sequencing, the researchers looked back retrospectively at clinical samples from patients, gathered between the early 2010s and the late 2010s. The library was generated by PCR. Instrument used: Illumina HiSeq 4000. The TCR beta-chain CDR3 region of each patient was profiled by high-throughput sequencing. The study's own analysis went as follows. CDR3 differences across clinicopathological groups were used to build a classifier for discriminating distant-metastatic papillary thyroid cancer patients. To measure repertoire diversity the researchers used the Shannon index, while the Morisita-Horn index served to gauge how similar the tumor and blood repertoires were. TCRdb cleaned the public reads at Q25 with fastp, built clones with MiXCR and kept in-frame beta chains. V and J calls and clone size were set by TCRdb, not the authors. The sample yields some 54,000 clones; approximately 17% were counted once. The top ten hold 2.5% to 3% of the sample.

This clone was observed at least ten times. What antigen it recognizes has not been identified. No qualities accompany the bases; no much larger clone lies one base away. The source of this sequence is a female donor with papillary thyroid cancer or a benign thyroid nodule (not recorded which). Some clones in this sample may be carry-over from other donors' samples. Recombination linked TRBV11-2 to TRBJ2-7; the D element could tentatively be TRBD1 or TRBD2, as 5 bases agree for each. The sample comprised blood. The nucleotide sequence reads TGTGCCAGCAGCTTAGTGGGGGCCTACGAGCAGTACTTC. Translated, this gives CASSLVGAYEQYF.